These T cell receptor beta chains were read from a single sample in a study of T cells in Graves' hyperthyroidism and ophthalmopathy. TCRdb passed the multiplex PCR reads through MiXCR, listing each CDR3 protein once. The profile shows some 380,000 distinct CDR3 sequences, less than 15% of them singletons. Sequencing was carried out using blood. Receptors were obtained from a man younger than 40 with Graves' hyperthyroidism that later progressed to Graves' ophthalmopathy. Each CDR3 is given without its conserved first and last residue. Each record gives: CDR3 length, V gene, clone size, CDR3 protein. Expanded clones are given a class, and other clones once, few, many or no size at all.

15 | TRBV5-5 | NA | ASSPRTGDVGNQPQH
13 | TRBV27 | many | ASSLHSSANYGYT
10 | TRBV28 | many | ASSLDRQHAF
13 | TRBV18 | many | ASSPPKGGGQPQH
15 | TRBV7-2 | NA | ASSLAGDRANTGELF
12 | TRBV7-8 | many | ASSSNTGGQPQH
12 | TRBV27 | many | ASSLTGGRLPQH
11 | TRBV20-1 | many | SATAGGNEKLF
11 | TRBV2 | many | ASQSGGSDTQY
12 | TRBV18 | few | ASSPLTGEETQY
13 | TRBV4-1 | few | ASSQDGTGLEKLF
15 | TRBV30 | many | AWSERVAWRRVDEQF
14 | TRBV13 | NA | ASSFFTGAPTDTQY
11 | TRBV27 | many | ASTRIGESRAF
14 | TRBV28 | many | ASSLSGARSNQPQH
13 | TRBV18 | many | ASSPREGNTGELF
13 | TRBV3-1 | many | ASSQAVGTYNEQF
14 | TRBV3-1 | NA | ASSRGGLTPGNEQF
13 | TRBV4-1 | NA | ASSQDLGGRSPLH
13 | TRBV20-1 | many | SARGGGGANNEQF
11 | TRBV18 | NA | AGSPAQGAEAF
13 | TRBV28 | few | ASTPQGLVNQPQH
14 | TRBV7-9 | NA | ASSPLLAGGTDTQY
12 | TRBV2 | many | ASKPGTGVQPQH
10 | TRBV18 | few | ASSDGSAGYT
13 | TRBV9 | NA | ASSVGDRGTQPQH
11 | TRBV29-1 | many | SVEDFQSYGYT
12 | TRBV29-1 | NA | SVEELRGSNEQY
11 | TRBV10-2 | many | ASSGQGYQPQH
13 | TRBV9 | few | ASSVGTGAGNTIY
13 | TRBV5-1 | many | ASSSPAGGRNEQF
15 | TRBV7-2 | NA | ASSPWTSGGAGGELF
12 | TRBV3-1 | many | ASSQDQGASEQF
12 | TRBV7-9 | many | ASSLPPSPQGYT
14 | TRBV28 | many | ASSSSHPAPQETQY
10 | TRBV24-1 | few | ATSDLANEQF
10 | TRBV20-1 | NA | SATGQADEQY
13 | TRBV11-3 | many | ASSLGQATNEKLF
7 | TRBV5-1 | many | ARLRDPH
12 | TRBV5-1 | few | ASSLEGEGQPQH
12 | TRBV20-1 | many | SARWRRGYNEQF
13 | TRBV27 | many | ASSLGWVSTDTQY
15 | TRBV20-1 | few | SAGLAGGSKSPGELF
12 | TRBV28 | NA | ASSSTGLITGYT
11 | TRBV2 | many | ASSDREGYGYT
10 | TRBV7-9 | many | ASSLVRDTQY
10 | TRBV20-1 | few | SASDVPAKLF
12 | TRBV30 | few | AWRETRRQETQY
15 | TRBV30 | NA | AWSVLDAGQGLYEAF
13 | TRBV27 | NA | ASSSWDRGEYEQY
16 | TRBV11-2 | many | ASSLDFIGLGKDSPLH
16 | TRBV20-1 | few | SARGDRGTYFEKNIQY
10 | TRBV30 | many | AWDRELYGYT
14 | TRBV10-3 | few | AISGEGTTLTDTQY
13 | TRBV28 | many | ASSFAAGGNYGYT
11 | TRBV5-6 | many | ASSSDRSWRYT
13 | TRBV5-1 | NA | ASSLAWTGDSPLH